These 26 T cell receptor beta chains came from one sample sequenced in a study of OX40 agonist ivuxolimab in advanced cancers. TCRdb's copy holds only in-frame clones and misses some; the assay was immunoSEQ multiplex PCR. The sample carries fewer than 90,000 clones, approximately 78% recorded once. The source was CD4+ or CD8+ T cells sorted from blood, collected in a trial of the OX40 agonist ivuxolimab. The source is an adult with an advanced solid tumor such as melanoma, head and neck, liver or kidney cancer.

V gene TRBV15 combines with J gene TRBJ2-3; D is uncertain. Per germline, CDR1 LNHNV and CDR2 YYDKDF (reference sequence). This CDR3 spans 12 amino acids. Between the trimmed V and J ends, which lost 1 base and 6 bases, there was a span of 5 bases. The CDR3 region has the DNA TGTGCCACCAGCAGAGCCGTTGATACGCAGTATTTT. It translates to CATSRAVDTQYF. Drawing the rest from reference TRBV15 and TRBJ2-3, the complete variable domain is DAMVIQNPRYQVTQFGKPVTLSCSQTLNHNVMYWYQQKSSQAPKLLFHYYDKDFNNEADTPDNFQSRRPNTSFCFLDIRSPGLGDTAMYLCATSRAVDTQYFGPGTRLTVL.

This chain connects TRBV7-2 to TRBJ2-2; D possibly uses TRBD1 or TRBD2 (5 bases each). Germline CDR1 reads SGHTA; CDR2 reads FQGNSA. The CDR3 contains 15 residues. With 5 bases removed from V and 6 bases from J, the gap between germline ends came to 16 bases. The CDR3 protein is CASSPARQGPGELFF. The DNA of the CDR3 is TGTGCCAGCAGCCCAGCCCGGCAGGGACCCGGGGAGCTGTTTTTT.

The rearrangement joins TRBV30 to TRBJ2-3; TRBD2 agrees at 13 bases. The V gene's germline CDR1 is GTSNPN and CDR2 SVGIG (reference sequence). The CDR3 has 16 amino acids. The J segment lost 5 bases and the V segment lost 1 base, leaving 6 bases of the junction unmatched. In DNA form, the CDR3 reads TGTGCCTGGAGTGGAACTAGCGGGGGGGCCTTAGATACGCAGTATTTT. As protein: CAWSGTSGGALDTQYF.

V and J are TRBV7-9 and TRBJ1-6; D might be TRBD1 (5 bases). CDR1 and CDR2 from the germline V gene are SEHNR and FQNEAQ (reference sequence). V was pared by 8 bases and J by 10 bases, with 9 bases between. CDR3 length equals 11 residues. CDR3 residues: CASPQDSPLHF. The CDR3 bases are TGTGCCAGCCCACAGGACTCACCCCTCCACTTT.

The chain carries TRBV29-1 and TRBJ2-3; D gene unclear. The CDR3 has 14 amino acids. Trimming took off 5 bases at V and 0 bases at J, with 12 bases between the two ends. The germline gives CDR1 SQVTM, CDR2 ANQGSEA. CDR3 region: CSVRTAPSTDTQYF. Here the CDR3 DNA reads TGCAGCGTTCGGACGGCCCCGAGCACAGATACGCAGTATTTT.

This chain joins TRBV19 and TRBJ1-1, with D unresolved. Germline V gives CDR1 LNHDA, CDR2 SQIVND (reference sequence). The ends were cut back, 7 bases at V and 0 bases at J, with 9 bases in the middle. The CDR3 totals 13 residues. The CDR3 DNA is TGTGCCAGTAAATCAGTCTTGAACACTGAAGCTTTCTTT. This encodes CASKSVLNTEAFF. Together with reference TRBV19 and TRBJ1-1, the CDR3 gives the full variable domain: DGGITQSPKYLFRKEGQNVTLSCEQNLNHDAMYWYRQDPGQGLRLIYYSQIVNDFQKGDIAEGYSVSREKKESFPLTVTSAQKNPTAFYLCASKSVLNTEAFFGQGTRLTVV.

In its sample, this clone was seen a few times. In the same sample, other DNA sequences code for this CDR3. The chain carries TRBV6-1 and TRBJ1-5; TRBD1 is a possible D gene (5 bases). This CDR3 region has 13 residues. CDR1 MNHNS and CDR2 SASEGT come from the germline V gene. V lost 3 bases, J lost 2 bases, and 5 bases lay in between. CDR3 region: CASSDRGNQPQHF. CDR3 bases: TGTGCCAGCAGTGACAGGGGCAATCAGCCCCAGCATTTT.

This clone was detected a few times. The genes are TRBV10-1 and TRBJ1-1; 12 bases match TRBD1. The CDR3 loop spans 14 amino acids. V was pared by 7 bases and J by 4 bases, with 4 bases of the junction left unmatched. The germline V gene encodes CDR1 WNHNN and CDR2 SYGVQD (reference sequence). CDR3: CASNKGQGATEAFF. CDR3 DNA sequence: TGCGCCAGCAATAAGGGACAGGGGGCCACTGAAGCTTTCTTT.

The chain uses TRBV5-6 and TRBJ2-1, with 8 bases aligning to TRBD1. The germline gives CDR1 SGHDT, CDR2 YYEEEE. The CDR3 contains 15 residues. V lost 4 bases, J lost 4 bases, and 7 bases stayed unmatched. The CDR3, as DNA: TGTGCCAGCAGCCTCGACAGGGGCGAATACAATGAGCAGTTCTTC. Its protein is CASSLDRGEYNEQFF.

CDR3 sequence (DNA): TGTGCCAGCACTGGACAGGGTAAAGCTACGCAGTATTTT. Its translation: CASTGQGKATQYF. The chain is built from TRBV2 and TRBJ2-3; 8 bases align to TRBD1. CDR1 and CDR2 from the germline V gene are SNHLY and FYNNEI. This CDR3 spans 13 amino acids. The V and J ends lost 7 bases and 8 bases, in that order; junction bases with no gene match: 8.

J is TRBJ2-3 and V is TRBV6-1; D uncertain. V shed 10 bases and J shed 5 bases, with 10 bases lying between them. The CDR3 runs 11 residues. The germline gives CDR1 MNHNS, CDR2 SASEGT. CDR3 residues: CATKVVDTQYF. CDR3 bases: TGTGCCACCAAGGTAGTAGATACGCAGTATTTT.

The V and J genes are TRBV11-2 and TRBJ1-1, with D possibly being TRBD1 (5 bases). The length of the CDR3 is 14 residues. The germline V and J ends were trimmed by 1 base and 1 base, with 7 bases remaining between them. The germline V gene encodes CDR1 SGHAT and CDR2 FQNNGV. The CDR3 DNA reads TGTGCCAGCAGCTTAGCAGGGACGAACACTGAAGCTTTCTTT. This gives the protein CASSLAGTNTEAFF.

The chain couples TRBV19 to TRBJ2-7, with TRBD2 identical over 13 bases. The CDR3 is 14 residues long. Trimming cost V 6 bases and J 2 bases; bases outside gene matches: 1. CDR1 and CDR2 from the germline V gene are LNHDA and SQIVND (reference sequence). CDR3 amino acids: CASRLAGGPYEQYF. CDR3 DNA: TGTGCCAGTAGACTAGCGGGGGGGCCCTACGAGCAGTACTTC. Full variable domain (remainder filled in from reference TRBV19 and TRBJ2-7): DGGITQSPKYLFRKEGQNVTLSCEQNLNHDAMYWYRQDPGQGLRLIYYSQIVNDFQKGDIAEGYSVSREKKESFPLTVTSAQKNPTAFYLCASRLAGGPYEQYFGPGTRLTVT.

The V and J genes are TRBV27 and TRBJ2-3; possibly TRBD2 for D (5 bases). Trimming shortened V by 5 bases and J by 6 bases, and 12 bases separated the two germline ends. CDR1 MNHEY and CDR2 SMNVEV come from the germline V gene (reference sequence). The CDR3 sequence is 13 residues long. CDR3 bases: TGTGCCAGCAGTAATTCTCGCGGGGATACGCAGTATTTT. This gives the protein CASSNSRGDTQYF.

The J gene is TRBJ2-6, the V gene TRBV27; D is unresolved. CDR3 size: 13 residues. Germline loops: CDR1 MNHEY, CDR2 SMNVEV (reference sequence). V gave up 6 bases and J gave up 0 bases, with 3 bases separating them. The CDR3 bases are TGTGCCAGCAGCCTCTCTGGGGCCAACGTCCTGACTTTC. It yields the protein CASSLSGANVLTF.

In this sample, this clone turned up a few times. Other DNA sequences in the sample encode the same CDR3. The chain links TRBV5-1 to TRBJ2-7; 8 nucleotides line up with TRBD1. Germline CDR1 SGHRS, CDR2 YFSETQ. The CDR3 is 12 amino acids. Unmatched junction bases numbered 0, after V lost 4 bases and J lost 3 bases. The CDR3 nucleotides read TGCGCCAGCAGCGGACAGGGCTACGAGCAGTACTTC. Amino acids: CASSGQGYEQYF.

The gene calls are TRBV5-4 and TRBJ1-6; 8 nucleotides align to TRBD1. Germline V gene data show CDR1 as SGHNT and CDR2 as YYREEE (reference sequence). The CDR3 runs 15 residues. J gave up 9 bases and V 4 bases, and 9 bases lay outside the gene matches. CDR3 bases: TGTGCCAGCAGCCACGAAGGACAGGGTAGTTCACCCCTCCACTTT. Amino acid sequence: CASSHEGQGSSPLHF.

CDR3 coding DNA: TGCGCCAGCAGTGATCGGACAGATACGCAGTATTTT. This codes for CASSDRTDTQYF. This rearrangement joins TRBV10-1 to TRBJ2-3; D unresolved. V shed 3 bases and J shed 3 bases, with 4 bases lying between them. Germline CDR1 and CDR2: WNHNN and SYGVQD (reference sequence). The CDR3 sequence is 12 residues long.

This clone occurred a few times. This sequence joins TRBV2 and TRBJ2-5; 7 bases are shared with TRBD1. J lost 6 bases, V lost 6 bases, and 13 bases had no gene match. The CDR3 length is 15 residues. CDR1 is SNHLY and CDR2 is FYNNEI in the germline V gene. Here the CDR3 DNA reads TGTGCCAGCAGCCCAAAAACGGTACAGGGGCAGACCCAGTACTTC. Protein sequence: CASSPKTVQGQTQYF.

This clone was recorded a few times. CDR3 amino acids: CASSLAGPYNEQFF. The CDR3 DNA follows: TGTGCCAGCAGCTTAGCCGGGCCGTACAATGAGCAGTTCTTC. This chain connects TRBV11-1 to TRBJ2-1; D ambiguous. CDR3 size: 14 residues. Germline V gene data show CDR1 as SGHAT and CDR2 as FQDESV (reference sequence). V lost 0 bases, J lost 4 bases, and 7 bases lay in between.

In this sample, this clone turned up a few times. The rearrangement links TRBV6-5 to TRBJ2-2, with TRBD1 matching 7 bases. The V segment lost 7 bases and the J segment 6 bases; nucleotides outside the gene matches: 8. Looked up from germline, CDR1 is MNHEY and CDR2 is SVGAGI. The CDR3 is made up of 14 amino acids. CDR3 in amino acids: CASTHDRVAGELFF. The CDR3 nucleotides read TGTGCCAGCACCCACGACAGGGTGGCCGGGGAGCTGTTTTTT.

The rearrangement links TRBV18 to TRBJ1-1; D might be TRBD1 (5 bases). The CDR3 sequence is 13 residues long. From germline, CDR1 is KGHSH and CDR2 LQKENI. Trimming removed 2 bases from V and 3 bases from J, with 7 bases in between. The CDR3 reads CASSPIQDTEAFF. The CDR3 nucleotides read TGTGCCAGCTCACCAATACAGGACACTGAAGCTTTCTTT.

DNA of the CDR3: TGTGCCACCAGCAGACACGTGGCAGGGCGCTACAATGAGCAGTTCTTC. Translating gives CATSRHVAGRYNEQFF. The chain links TRBV15 to TRBJ2-1, with D perhaps matching TRBD1 (5 bases). The CDR3 has 16 amino acids. Trimming pared 2 bases from V and 3 bases from J, leaving 14 bases between. Germline V lookup: CDR1 LNHNV, CDR2 YYDKDF (reference sequence).

The rearrangement links TRBV19 to TRBJ1-1; 8 nucleotides agree with TRBD1. CDR1 LNHDA and CDR2 SQIVND come from the germline V gene (reference sequence). V shed 3 bases, J shed 1 base, and the junction held 1 base outside the gene matches. The CDR3 has 14 residues. The CDR3 region is CASSIRGPNTEAFF. The CDR3 bases are TGTGCCAGTAGTATCAGGGGGCCGAACACTGAAGCTTTCTTT.

CDR3 bases: TGTGCCAGCAGCACAACGGACAGAGACCCGAACACTGAAGCTTTCTTT. Residues: CASSTTDRDPNTEAFF. This rearrangement joins TRBV21-1 to TRBJ1-1; no check of the table's D call, TRBD1, against the DNA was made. TRBV21-1 is a recognized pseudogene. CDR3 size: 16 residues.

V gene TRBV7-9 combines with J gene TRBJ2-2; tentative D call: TRBD2 (6 bases). In germline, CDR1 is SEHNR, CDR2 FQNEAQ (reference sequence). With 5 bases removed from V and 7 bases from J, the gap between germline ends came to 17 bases. The length of the CDR3 is 15 residues. The CDR3 here is CASSLIRDFGGELFF. The CDR3 DNA sequence: TGTGCCAGCAGCCTGATCCGGGACTTCGGCGGGGAGCTGTTTTTT. The whole variable domain, filled in from reference TRBV7-9 and TRBJ2-2, reads DTGVSQNPRHKITKRGQNVTFRCDPISEHNRLYWYRQTLGQGPEFLTYFQNEAQLEKSRLLSDRFSAERPKGSFSTLEIQRTEQGDSAMYLCASSLIRDFGGELFFGEGSRLTVL.